A single sample is the source of the 22 T cell receptor beta chains below, sequenced in a study of early T cells in non-severe SARS-CoV-2 infection. Each CDR3 protein is one row after TCRdb ran MiXCR on the 5' RACE reads. The sample lists more than 65,000 distinct CDR3 sequences, around 13% occurring once. Sequencing was carried out using whole blood. The source is an adult who was a healthcare worker with PCR-confirmed SARS-CoV-2 infection or an uninfected control (not recorded which).

This clonotype was counted a few times. The chain uses TRBV15 and TRBJ1-2, with D possibly TRBD1 on 6 matching bases. The V gene's germline CDR1 is LNHNV and CDR2 YYDKDF (reference sequence). The CDR3 contains 14 residues. V was shortened by 4 bases and J by 1 base, with 10 bases between the two germline ends. CDR3 coding DNA: TGTGCCACCAGCACTCCGGACAGTAACTATGGCTACACCTTC. This codes for CATSTPDSNYGYTF. Based on the CDR3 plus reference TRBV15 and TRBJ1-2, the full variable domain is DAMVIQNPRYQVTQFGKPVTLSCSQTLNHNVMYWYQQKSSQAPKLLFHYYDKDFNNEADTPDNFQSRRPNTSFCFLDIRSPGLGDTAMYLCATSTPDSNYGYTFGSGTRLTVV.

This clonotype was found many times. As DNA, the CDR3 is TGTGCCTGGGAACGGGACAGGGGAGGCAACACTGAAGCTTTCTTT. Translation: CAWERDRGGNTEAFF. This chain connects TRBV30 to TRBJ1-1; 10 bases are a match to TRBD1. CDR1 is GTSNPN and CDR2 is SVGIG in the germline V gene (reference sequence). V lost 5 bases, J lost 2 bases, and 8 bases stayed unmatched. This CDR3 contains 15 residues. The whole variable domain, remainder taken from reference TRBV30 and TRBJ1-1, is SQTIHQWPATLVQPVGSPLSLECTVEGTSNPNLYWYRQAAGRGLQLLFYSVGIGQISSEVPQNLSASRPQDRQFILSSKKLLLSDSGFYLCAWERDRGGNTEAFFGQGTRLTVV.

This clonotype was detected ten times or more. This chain joins TRBV5-1 and TRBJ2-3; 13 bases are shared with TRBD2. Germline V gene lookup returns CDR1 SGHRS and CDR2 YFSETQ. This CDR3 is 16 amino acids long. J lost 11 bases, V lost 4 bases, and 13 bases had no gene match. The CDR3 spells CASSPRTSGGRLGQYF. CDR3 DNA: TGCGCCAGCAGCCCAAGGACTAGCGGGGGACGTTTGGGGCAGTATTTT.

This clonotype was observed many times. CDR3 bases: TGTGCCAGCAGTTCGAGCGGGAGTTCCGGGGAGCTGTTTTTT. Amino acids: CASSSSGSSGELFF. V is TRBV7-2 and J is TRBJ2-2, with TRBD2 identical over 8 bases. J gave up 6 bases and V 6 bases, and 6 bases lay outside the gene matches. Germline V gene sequence: CDR1 SGHTA, CDR2 FQGNSA. CDR3 length: 14 amino acids.

This clonotype was seen at least ten times. The V and J genes are TRBV5-1 and TRBJ2-7; D is possibly TRBD1 (6 bases). Germline CDR1 reads SGHRS; CDR2 reads YFSETQ. Trimming removed 5 bases from V and 0 bases from J, with 9 bases in between. This CDR3 region has 13 residues. The CDR3 sequence is CASRKDSSYEQYF. In DNA form, the CDR3 reads TGCGCCAGCAGAAAGGACAGCTCCTACGAGCAGTACTTC.

The J gene is TRBJ1-2, the V gene TRBV12-3 or TRBV12-4, with a weak D call TRBD1 (6 bases). The V end lost 6 bases, the J end lost 6 bases, and 17 bases lay between the germline ends. The CDR3 totals 14 residues. The CDR3 region has the DNA TGTGCCAGCAGCCTGGGCCCTCAGGGGAATGGCTACACCTTC. This sequence encodes CASSLGPQGNGYTF.

This clonotype was observed at least ten times. The chain has TRBV12-3 or TRBV12-4 and TRBJ2-3, with D unresolved. Trimming took 6 bases from V and 0 from J, leaving 4 bases between them. There are 12 residues in the CDR3. CDR3 amino acids: CASSRSTDTQYF. The CDR3 DNA follows: TGTGCCAGCAGCCGCAGCACAGATACGCAGTATTTT.

This clonotype occurred many times. The chain joins TRBV6-2 or TRBV6-3 to TRBJ2-7; 10 nucleotides align to TRBD2. The junction had 9 bases not matched to a gene; V was cut back by 4 bases and J by 6 bases. In germline, CDR1 is MNHEY, CDR2 SVGEGT. The CDR3 length is 15 residues. As DNA, the CDR3 is TGTGCCAGCAGTTTCCAACCGGGACTAGCGTTCGAGCAGTACTTC. Its protein is CASSFQPGLAFEQYF.

The chain joins TRBV7-2 to TRBJ2-5, with D maybe TRBD1 (6 bases). The V gene's germline CDR1 is SGHTA and CDR2 FQGNSA. The CDR3 covers 15 residues. V lost 0 bases, J lost 5 bases, and 13 bases lay in between. The CDR3 bases are TGTGCCAGCAGCTTAGCCCCGGGACAAGGGGAGACCCAGTACTTC. Protein: CASSLAPGQGETQYF.

This clonotype showed up many times. The chain recombines TRBV10-3 with TRBJ1-2; 8 bases agree with TRBD1. The CDR3 has 12 residues. Looked up from germline, CDR1 is ENHRY and CDR2 is SYGVKD. V trimming: 10 bases; J trimming: 7 bases; junction bases outside the gene matches: 8. The CDR3: CATRTGSFGYTF. The CDR3 bases are TGTGCCACCCGGACAGGGTCTTTTGGCTACACCTTC.

The CDR3 protein is CASSDSGGREQYF. The CDR3 DNA sequence: TGCGCCAGCAGTGATTCGGGAGGTCGCGAGCAGTACTTC. This chain links TRBV10-2 with TRBJ2-7, with 7 bases identical to TRBD2. CDR3 length: 13 residues. V lost 3 bases and J lost 6; bases outside the gene matches: 5. Germline V lookup: CDR1 WSHSY, CDR2 SAAADI.

This clonotype was seen more than once but under ten times. CDR3 nucleotides: TGTGCCAGCAGCTTAAAAGGGTTGTGGCAGCCCCAGCATTTT. Translation gives CASSLKGLWQPQHF. The chain joins TRBV7-8 to TRBJ1-5; D not resolved. Germline CDR1 SGHVS, CDR2 FQNEAQ. The CDR3 loop spans 14 amino acids. Trimming shortened V by 2 bases and J by 7 bases, and 12 bases separated the two germline ends.

This clonotype was seen many times. The J gene is TRBJ2-7, the V gene TRBV2, with 13 bases matching TRBD2. Germline CDR1 reads SNHLY; CDR2 reads FYNNEI. The CDR3 consists of 18 residues. V was clipped by 2 bases and J by 6 bases; unmatched bases: 13. CDR3 coding DNA: TGTGCCAGCAGTGAATCGGTACTAGCGGGAGGGTCCCCTTCCGAGCAGTACTTC. This gives the protein CASSESVLAGGSPSEQYF.

Ten or more counts support this clonotype. CDR3 bases: TGTGCCAGCATGTCCCCCTATGGCGGGGGGACAGATACGCAGTATTTT. Translated: CASMSPYGGGTDTQYF. This chain connects TRBV6-2 or TRBV6-3 to TRBJ2-3; 8 positions agree with TRBD2. V shed 7 bases and J 3 bases; nucleotides not matched to a gene: 12. Germline assignment: CDR1 MNHEY and CDR2 SVGEGT. The length of the CDR3 is 16 residues.

Only a few counts were recorded for this clonotype. The V call is TRBV28, the J call TRBJ1-3; D is unclear. The V gene's germline CDR1 is MDHEN and CDR2 SYDVKM. The CDR3 has 16 amino acids. V was cut by 5 bases and J by 0 bases, with 14 bases left in between. Here the CDR3 reads CASSPQTWSSGNTIYF. The DNA for the CDR3 is TGTGCCAGCAGTCCCCAGACATGGAGCTCTGGAAACACCATATATTTT.

This clonotype was picked up many times. The chain links TRBV7-9 to TRBJ2-2; 8 nucleotides line up with TRBD1. Germline-derived CDR1 and CDR2 are SEHNR and FQNEAQ (reference sequence). V lost 6 bases to trimming and J lost 6 bases; unmatched junction nucleotides: 9. The length of the CDR3 is 15 residues. CDR3 residues: CASSGAGGNSGELFF. The CDR3 DNA sequence: TGTGCCAGCAGTGGCGCAGGGGGCAATTCCGGGGAGCTGTTTTTT.

This clonotype was recorded many times. The chain joins TRBV10-1 to TRBJ2-3, with D maybe TRBD1 (5 bases). The CDR3 has 15 amino acids. In germline, CDR1 is WNHNN, CDR2 SYGVQD (reference sequence). With 3 bases removed from V and 5 bases from J, the gap between germline ends came to 15 bases. The CDR3 DNA follows: TGCGCCAGCAGTGAAGGTGATGGGGCTGGAGATACGCAGTATTTT. Residues: CASSEGDGAGDTQYF.

This clonotype showed up many times. The genes are TRBV11-2 and TRBJ2-7; TRBD2 matches 10 bases. The ends lost 3 bases at V and 3 bases at J; junction bases unmatched: 2. The CDR3 contains 14 residues. The V gene's germline CDR1 is SGHAT and CDR2 FQNNGV. DNA of the CDR3: TGTGCCAGCAGCTTTGGACTAGCGGACTACGAGCAGTACTTC. Amino acids: CASSFGLADYEQYF.

This clonotype was recorded at least ten times. The rearrangement links TRBV6-5 to TRBJ2-2; 7 bases align to TRBD1. The CDR3 runs 16 residues. The V segment lost 0 bases and the J segment 7 bases; nucleotides outside the gene matches: 8. Germline V gene sequence: CDR1 MNHEY, CDR2 SVGAGI. CDR3 loop: CASSYSIGGPIGELFF. CDR3 DNA: TGTGCCAGCAGTTACTCCATAGGGGGCCCGATCGGGGAGCTGTTTTTT.

This clonotype was recorded at least ten times. The chain joins TRBV29-1 to TRBJ2-3; 7 positions agree with TRBD2. This CDR3 is 11 amino acids long. Germline-derived CDR1 and CDR2 are SQVTM and ANQGSEA. The V and J ends lost 7 bases and 5 bases, in that order; junction bases with no gene match: 3. The CDR3 sequence: CSATSVDTQYF. CDR3 nucleotide sequence: TGCAGCGCTACTAGCGTAGATACGCAGTATTTT.

This clonotype was found many times. The gene calls are TRBV10-2 and TRBJ2-3; D gene unclear. Germline assignment: CDR1 WSHSY and CDR2 SAAADI. Between the trimmed V and J ends, which lost 0 bases and 0 bases, there was a span of 4 bases. The CDR3 runs 14 residues. As DNA, the CDR3 is TGCGCCAGCAGTGAGTCGCTTAGCACAGATACGCAGTATTTT. As protein: CASSESLSTDTQYF.

This clonotype was observed at least ten times. V gene TRBV11-2 combines with J gene TRBJ2-7; D uncertain. The length of the CDR3 is 15 residues. The V gene lost 3 bases and the J gene lost 4 bases, with 16 bases spanning the gap. Germline assignment: CDR1 SGHAT and CDR2 FQNNGV. The CDR3 sequence is CASSFTQRPSYEQYF. CDR3 coding DNA: TGTGCCAGCAGCTTCACGCAGCGTCCTTCTTACGAGCAGTACTTC.